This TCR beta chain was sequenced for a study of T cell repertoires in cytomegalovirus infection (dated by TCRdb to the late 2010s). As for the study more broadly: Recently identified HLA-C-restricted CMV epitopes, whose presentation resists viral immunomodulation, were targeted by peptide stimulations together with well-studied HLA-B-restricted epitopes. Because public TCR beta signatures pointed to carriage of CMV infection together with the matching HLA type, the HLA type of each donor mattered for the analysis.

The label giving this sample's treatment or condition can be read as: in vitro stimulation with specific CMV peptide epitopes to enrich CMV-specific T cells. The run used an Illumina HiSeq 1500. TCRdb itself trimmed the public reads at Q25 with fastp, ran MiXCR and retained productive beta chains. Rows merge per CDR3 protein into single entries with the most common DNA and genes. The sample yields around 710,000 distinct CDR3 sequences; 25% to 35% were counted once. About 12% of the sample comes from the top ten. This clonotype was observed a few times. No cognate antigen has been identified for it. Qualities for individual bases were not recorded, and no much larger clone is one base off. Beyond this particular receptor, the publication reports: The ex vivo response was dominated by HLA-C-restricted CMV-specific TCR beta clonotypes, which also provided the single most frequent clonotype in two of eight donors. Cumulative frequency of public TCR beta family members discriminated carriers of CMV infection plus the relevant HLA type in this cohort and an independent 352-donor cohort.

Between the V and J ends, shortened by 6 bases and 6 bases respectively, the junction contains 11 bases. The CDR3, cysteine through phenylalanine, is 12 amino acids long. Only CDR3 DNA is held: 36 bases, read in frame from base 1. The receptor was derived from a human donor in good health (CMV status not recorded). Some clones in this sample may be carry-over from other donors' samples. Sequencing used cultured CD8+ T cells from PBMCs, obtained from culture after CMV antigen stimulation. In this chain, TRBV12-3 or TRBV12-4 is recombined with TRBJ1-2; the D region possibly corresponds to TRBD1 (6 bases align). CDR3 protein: CASSATGNGYTF. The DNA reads TGTGCCAGCAGCGCTACAGGGAATGGCTACACCTTC.